This T cell receptor beta chain was captured by sequencing in a study of response to subunit inactivated influenza vaccine. Trimming shortened V by 7 bases and J by 0 bases, and 15 bases separated the two germline ends. The CDR3 consists of 16 residues. TCRdb processed the RT-PCR reads anew with MiXCR; each CDR3 protein has one entry. The sample has over 400,000 distinct CDR3 sequences, around 9.9% seen once; the top ten hold more than 10%. The V gene is TRBV12-3 or TRBV12-4, the J gene TRBJ1-4, with no clear D. This clonotype originated in a man aged 45 to 65 who received an inactivated influenza vaccine. Specimen: PBMCs from blood, collected roughly 45 days after vaccination. CDR3 sequence: CASTKEVRSTNEKLFF. The CDR3, as DNA: TGTGCCAGCACCAAGGAGGTCAGATCAACTAATGAAAAACTGTTTTTT.